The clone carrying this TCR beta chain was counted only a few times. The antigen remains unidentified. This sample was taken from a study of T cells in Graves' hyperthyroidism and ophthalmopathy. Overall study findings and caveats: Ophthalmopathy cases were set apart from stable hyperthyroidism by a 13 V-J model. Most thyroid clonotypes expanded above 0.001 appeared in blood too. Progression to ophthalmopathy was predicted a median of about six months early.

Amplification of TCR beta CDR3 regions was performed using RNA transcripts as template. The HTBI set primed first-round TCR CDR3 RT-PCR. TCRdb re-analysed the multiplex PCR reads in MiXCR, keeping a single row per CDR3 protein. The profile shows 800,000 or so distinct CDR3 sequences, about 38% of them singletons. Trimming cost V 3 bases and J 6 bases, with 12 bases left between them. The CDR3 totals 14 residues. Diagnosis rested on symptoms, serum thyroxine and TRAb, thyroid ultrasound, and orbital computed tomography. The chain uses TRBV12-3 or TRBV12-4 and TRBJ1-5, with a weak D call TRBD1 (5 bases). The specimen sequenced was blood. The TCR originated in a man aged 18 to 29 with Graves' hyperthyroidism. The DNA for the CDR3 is TGTGCCAGCAGTTTGAAGGGGAAGGGTCAGCCCCAGCATTTT. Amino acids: CASSLKGKGQPQHF.